The present entry profiles one T cell receptor (beta chain) with its context. This specimen belongs to a study of blood T cell repertoires in COVID-19. The overall study: Samples of COVID-19 (acute and convalescent) were obtained from the United States, Italy and Spain. T cells, B-cell-depleted T cells, or PBMCs supplied cDNA or gDNA.

Original methodology: Amplifying reference gene primers gave estimates of nucleated cell counts. TCRdb keeps only in-frame clones here, not all; method: immunoSEQ multiplex PCR. Clone size and V and J calls were adopted from that table, with D and trimming inferred from the DNA. The sample shows more than 200,000 clones, 88% of them seen only once. The germline gives CDR1 SGHTA, CDR2 FQGNSA. V gave up 6 bases and J gave up 8 bases; unmatched junction bases: 7. The CDR3 consists of 13 residues. The V call is TRBV7-2, the J call TRBJ2-1; 7 bases fit TRBD1. Sequenced material: peripheral blood. The receptor was derived from a man aged 80 or over with acute or convalescent COVID-19. CDR3 protein: CASRPTGEDEQFF. The CDR3, as DNA: TGTGCCAGCAGGCCTACAGGGGAAGATGAGCAGTTCTTC. Drawing the rest from reference TRBV7-2 and TRBJ2-1, the complete variable domain is GAGVSQSPSNKVTEKGKDVELRCDPISGHTALYWYRQSLGQGLEFLIYFQGNSAPDKSGLPSDRFSAERTGGSVSTLTIQRTQQEDSAVYLCASRPTGEDEQFFGPGTRLTVL.